This T cell receptor (beta chain) stems from a study of T cell repertoires in aging, cancer and after chemotherapy (dated by TCRdb to between 2018 and 2021). For the study in its entirety: Donors spanned six age groups from 30 or younger to 70 or older, with at least three individuals per group. In the solid tumor group, the paired samples taken before and after chemotherapy came from patients with brain tumors (glioblastoma) who were receiving therapy based on temozolomide. Roughly 10 million TCR reads were contained in the full dataset. The study profiled peripheral blood TCR beta repertoires from healthy donors and cancer patients to examine immunoaging and T cell reconstitution after chemotherapy. A cohort of 200 to 250 cancer patients (approximately 92 with hematological and around 130 with solid cancers) was assembled, and approximately 97 healthy donors were included as a reference group.

Genomic DNA extracted from peripheral blood, rather than sorted cells or RNA, was used as the source for amplification of TCR beta rearrangements. In the case of this clonotype: Its specific antigen is unknown. Base qualities were left out, and no much larger clone turns up one base away.

Using a mixed TRB-A/B primer pool, multiplex touch-down PCR amplified rearranged TRB sequences covering the V, D and J segments. Illumina adapters and sample indices were attached to the amplicons through two consecutive PCR reactions run with Phusion HS II polymerase. Amplicons were gel-purified using the NucleoSpin Gel and PCR Clean-up kit and were subsequently checked with Qubit and an Agilent 2100 Bioanalyzer. The libraries were sequenced on an Illumina MiSeq with 600-cycle, single-indexed, paired-end runs. As for how the authors treated the data: MiXCR versions 2.12 and 3.0.5 were used to process TRB sequences. Each unique CDR3 nucleotide sequence was treated as one clone, and only productive sequences with two or more reads were kept. The repertoire metrics were Shannon diversity, evenness, clonality (defined as one minus evenness), and alpha-parameterized diversity profiles covering alpha 0 to 5. The IGoR algorithm was used to compute generation probabilities of clones in paired pre- and post-chemotherapy samples. Through fastp at Q25 and MiXCR, TCRdb rebuilt clones from the public reads, retaining in-frame beta chains. CDR3 protein duplicates are merged, each entry listing the most common genes and DNA. These V and J calls derive from TCRdb rather than the authors' analysis. In all, the sample holds under 5,500 distinct CDR3 sequences, and about 25% of those were seen once. The ten largest clones add up to more than 9.5% of the sample.

What the authors observed across the whole study: Median generation probability increased over the chemotherapy interval in both cancer cohorts, suggesting repertoire reconstitution through rebound thymic output. Significantly lower blood TCR diversity and higher clonality were observed in untreated patients with hematological or solid cancers than in age-matched healthy donors. According to the authors, the repertoire data do not allow conclusions to be drawn about immunological memory after chemotherapy. In healthy donors, the drop in TCR diversity with age came mainly from a loss of richness, whereas in cancer patients a loss of evenness also played a part.

The sequenced sample was blood. This sequence originates from a human donor with a solid tumor.

Here the CDR3 is given as CASSFKGGSNQPQHF. The nucleotide sequence reads as follows: TGTGCCAGCAGTTTCAAGGGGGGGAGCAATCAGCCCCAGCATTTT. This receptor chain uses TRBV6-5 and TRBJ1-5, with TRBD1 tentatively as D gene (6 bases match). CDR1 and CDR2 are drawn from the germline V gene: MNHEY, SVGAGI. The CDR3 starts with the cysteine, ends with the phenylalanine, and has 15 residues. The DNA shown is the 45-base CDR3, in frame from base 1. V loses 4 bases of germline sequence and J loses 1 base, and the interval between the two ends is 11 bases.